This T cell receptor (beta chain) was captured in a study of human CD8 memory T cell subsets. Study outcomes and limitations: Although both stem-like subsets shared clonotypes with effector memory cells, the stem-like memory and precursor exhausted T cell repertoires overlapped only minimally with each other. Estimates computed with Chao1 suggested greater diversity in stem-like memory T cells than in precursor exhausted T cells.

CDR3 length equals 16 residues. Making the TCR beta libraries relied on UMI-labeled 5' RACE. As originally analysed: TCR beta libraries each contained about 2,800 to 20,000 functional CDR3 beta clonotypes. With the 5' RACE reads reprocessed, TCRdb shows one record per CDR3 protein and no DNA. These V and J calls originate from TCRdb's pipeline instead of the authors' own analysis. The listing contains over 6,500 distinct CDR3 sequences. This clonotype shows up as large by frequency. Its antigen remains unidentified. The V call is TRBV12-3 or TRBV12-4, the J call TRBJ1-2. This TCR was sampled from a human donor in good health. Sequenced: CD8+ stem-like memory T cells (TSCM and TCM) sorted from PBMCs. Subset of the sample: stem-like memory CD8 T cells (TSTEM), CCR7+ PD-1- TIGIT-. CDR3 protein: CASSLGRDTANYGYTF.